The rows below give T cell receptor beta chains drawn from one sample of a study of T cell changes during pregnancy in multiple sclerosis. This table comes from immunoSEQ multiplex PCR, and its TCRdb copy is limited to in-frame clones, with some not included. Of around 50,000 clones in the sample, around 90% were seen once. Sequenced here: CD4+ T cells from peripheral blood mononuclear cells, sampled in the third trimester of pregnancy. These receptors all stem from a female donor with multiple sclerosis, enrolled in a pregnancy study. CDR3s include the opening cysteine and the closing phenylalanine or tryptophan.

v_call: TRBV14; j_call: TRBJ1-1; cdr3_aa: CASSGIRGTEAFF
v_call: TRBV30; j_call: TRBJ2-1; cdr3_aa: CAWSASRGGTIGSYNEQFF
v_call: TRBV5-1; j_call: TRBJ2-7; cdr3_aa: CASRLRIHPKDYEQYF
v_call: TRBV16; j_call: TRBJ2-7; cdr3_aa: CASSAGGTGGHEQYF
v_call: TRBV13; j_call: TRBJ2-7; cdr3_aa: CASSPSGQGASEQYF
v_call: TRBV5-1; j_call: TRBJ2-3; cdr3_aa: CASSLSVAGGFTDTQYF
v_call: TRBV7-6; j_call: TRBJ1-2; cdr3_aa: CASSPGYGYTF
v_call: TRBV6-6; j_call: TRBJ1-2; cdr3_aa: CASILGTGEYGYTF
v_call: TRBV18; j_call: TRBJ2-7; cdr3_aa: CASSLFSGGPNYEQYF
v_call: TRBV9; j_call: TRBJ2-1; cdr3_aa: CASSVALAVNEQFF
v_call: TRBV5-1; j_call: TRBJ2-1; cdr3_aa: CASSLAGDSYNEQFF
v_call: TRBV5-1; j_call: TRBJ2-5; cdr3_aa: CASSQKDSQETQYF